This T cell receptor beta chain was captured by sequencing in a study of identical twins. Whole-study findings and limits: Researchers reported weaker excess twin sharing in beta out-of-frame sequences.

In regard to this clonotype: What it recognizes is unknown.

A universal primer site was created by template switching, with the cDNA bearing unique molecular identifiers. TCRdb independently ran MiXCR on the 5' RACE reads; one entry per CDR3 protein. The profile shows 500,000 to 650,000 distinct CDR3 sequences, approximately 20% of them singletons. The data were also submitted as part of a second study, on yellow fever vaccine responses in identical twins.

This receptor was obtained from a young woman in good health. The sample was CD4+ T cells sorted from blood.

CDR3 bases: TGTGCCATCAGTGACCGAAGCCGGGACTTACAAGAGACCCAGTACTTC. It encodes CAISDRSRDLQETQYF. V and J are TRBV10-3 and TRBJ2-5, with a weak D call TRBD2 (6 bases). Trimming stripped 3 bases from V and 2 bases from J, with 16 bases between. Germline CDR1 and CDR2: ENHRY and SYGVKD. The CDR3 consists of 16 residues.